Listed below are T cell receptor beta chains from one sample, sequenced in a study of beta chain features in type 1 diabetes. The assay was immunoSEQ multiplex PCR, and TCRdb's table has in-frame clones only and misses some. The sample holds 400,000 to 600,000 clones; 25% to 35% are singletons and the top ten take more than 0.055%. Sequenced material: naive CD4+ T cells from blood. The receptors were gathered from a man between 18 and 35 years old in good health. The CDR3 runs from the conserved cysteine through the conserved F or W. A D gene is named only where the DNA matches it firmly. Some rows have no size entry. The others give once, few or many, or a class for an expanded clone.

d_gene | len | j_gene | v_gene | abundance | CDR3nt | CDR3aa
TRBD2 | 15 | TRBJ2-5 | TRBV10-1 | - | TGCGCCAGCAGTGAGTGGGCTAGCGGTAAAGAGACCCAGTACTTC | CASSEWASGKETQYF
- | 13 | TRBJ2-7 | TRBV5-4 | few | TGTGCCAGCAGCTTGTTCTCTAACGGCGAGCAGTACTTC | CASSLFSNGEQYF
- | 13 | TRBJ2-5 | TRBV7-9 | once | TGTGCCAGCAGCGACAGAAAAGGAGAGACCCAGTACTTC | CASSDRKGETQYF
- | 14 | TRBJ1-2 | TRBV29-1 | few | TGCAGCGTTGAAGTCATCGACAGGAACTATGGCTACACCTTC | CSVEVIDRNYGYTF
TRBD1 | 13 | TRBJ2-7 | TRBV7-9 | few | TGTGCCACCTCCTGGACAGGCCCCTACGAGCAGTACTTC | CATSWTGPYEQYF
- | 13 | TRBJ2-1 | TRBV19 | once | TGTGCCAGTAGTATAGGCTATGGCAATGAGCAGTTCTTC | CASSIGYGNEQFF
- | 13 | TRBJ2-1 | TRBV7-3 | - | TGTGCCAGCAGCCCCAGCTCCTACAATGAGCAGTTCTTC | CASSPSSYNEQFF
- | 15 | TRBJ2-1 | TRBV7-2 | once | TGTGCCAGCAGCTTGCAGGGAGGCTCCTACAATGAGCAGTTCTTC | CASSLQGGSYNEQFF
- | 16 | TRBJ2-4 | TRBV27 | few | TGTGCCAGCAGTAAATTCTTCGGGGACGGATCGGACATTCAGTACTTC | CASSKFFGDGSDIQYF
- | 12 | TRBJ2-3 | TRBV10-3 | - | TGTGCCATCAGTTCTAGCACAGATACGCAGTATTTT | CAISSSTDTQYF
- | 14 | TRBJ1-2 | TRBV7-2 | - | TGTGCCAGCAGCTTAGTGACCAGTCACTATGGCTACACCTTC | CASSLVTSHYGYTF
- | 14 | TRBJ2-5 | TRBV25-1 | - | TGTGCCAGCAGTGAATTGGGGGGACTGGAGACCCAGTACTTC | CASSELGGLETQYF
- | 19 | TRBJ2-7 | TRBV11-2 | - | TGTGCCAGCAGCCAAGGGCGGTGGCTCCTGAGCTCCCCTTCTTGGGAGCAGTACTTC | CASSQGRWLLSSPSWEQYF
TRBD2 | 15 | TRBJ2-1 | TRBV29-1 | - | TGCAGCGTTGTAGTGGCTAGCGGGAGGTCGGATGAGCAGTTCTTC | CSVVVASGRSDEQFF
TRBD1 | 13 | TRBJ2-7 | TRBV7-9 | - | TGTGCCAGCAGCTTAACAGGGGCCTACGAGCAGTACTTC | CASSLTGAYEQYF
- | 14 | TRBJ2-7 | TRBV7-9 | once | TGTGCCAGCAGCTTAGAAGCCCGAGCCTACGAGCAGTACTTC | CASSLEARAYEQYF
TRBD2 | 16 | TRBJ2-7 | TRBV5-1 | - | TGCGCCAGCAGCTTGGTTTCCGGACTAGCCAACTACGAGCAGTACTTC | CASSLVSGLANYEQYF
- | 13 | TRBJ2-5 | TRBV5-1 | few | TGCGCCAGCAGCCAAAGCGGGCAAGAGACCCAGTACTTC | CASSQSGQETQYF
- | 11 | TRBJ2-7 | TRBV30 | - | TGTGCCTGGAGTCGATCCGGCGAGCAGTACTTC | CAWSRSGEQYF
- | 11 | TRBJ2-5 | TRBV7-9 | few | TGTGCCAGCAGCCGACAAGAGACCCAGTACTTC | CASSRQETQYF
- | 13 | TRBJ2-4 | TRBV2 | few | TGTGCCAGCAGTCGGGACACTGGGAACATTCAGTACTTC | CASSRDTGNIQYF
- | 13 | TRBJ1-4 | TRBV7-2 | - | TGTGCCAGCAGCCGCGGGTACGGGGAAAAACTGTTTTTT | CASSRGYGEKLFF
- | 15 | TRBJ1-2 | TRBV30 | few | TGTGCCTGGAATCTCCGGAGGACCGGGCCGTACGGCTACACCTTC | CAWNLRRTGPYGYTF
TRBD2 | 15 | TRBJ2-5 | TRBV7-2 | - | TGTGCCAGCAACTTGGCTAGCGGGATAATTAAGACCCAGTACTTC | CASNLASGIIKTQYF
- | 15 | TRBJ2-7 | TRBV7-2 | - | TGTGCCAGCAGAGCCCGCCAATCCCGGTTCTACGAGCAGTACTTC | CASRARQSRFYEQYF
- | 13 | TRBJ1-2 | TRBV7-9 | - | TGTGCCAGCAGCCCGGGACATCCTTATGGCTACACCTTC | CASSPGHPYGYTF
TRBD1 | 17 | TRBJ2-4 | TRBV5-4 | few | TGTGCCAGCAGCCGCAAAGGACAGGACTTAGCCAAAAACATTCAGTACTTC | CASSRKGQDLAKNIQYF
- | 16 | TRBJ2-1 | TRBV5-1 | few | TGCGCCAGCAGCTTGGTTGGCGGGGATCGCCACAATGAGCAGTTCTTC | CASSLVGGDRHNEQFF
- | 14 | TRBJ2-1 | TRBV19 | few | TGTGCCAGTAGTACGGGACACCCAAACAATGAGCAGTTCTTC | CASSTGHPNNEQFF
- | 12 | TRBJ2-7 | TRBV2 | - | TGTGCCAGCAGTGAAACAAGGGTTGTGCAGTACTTC | CASSETRVVQYF
TRBD1 | 12 | TRBJ2-4 | TRBV15 | - | TGTGCCACCAGCAGAGATAGACAGGGCGGATACTTC | CATSRDRQGGYF